A single sample is the source of the 20 T cell receptor beta chains below, sequenced in a study of blood T cell repertoires in COVID-19. Clones were sequenced by immunoSEQ multiplex PCR, and TCRdb holds only the in-frame ones, with some missing. Among some 270,000 clones, more than 75% were seen once, and the ten largest hold about 6.9%. Specimen: PBMCs or T cells enriched from blood (not recorded which). Source of these receptors: a woman aged 45-65 years who had been exposed to COVID-19.

V gene TRBV25-1 combines with J gene TRBJ1-1, with D possibly matching TRBD1 (5 bases). The CDR3 runs to 16 residues. V was trimmed by 6 bases and J by 0 bases, leaving 17 bases between them. Germline V lookup: CDR1 MGHDK, CDR2 SYGVNS. The CDR3: CASREGRGNVNTEAFF. The CDR3 region has the DNA TGTGCCAGCAGGGAGGGACGGGGGAACGTGAACACTGAAGCTTTCTTT.

The gene calls are TRBV9 and TRBJ1-1; D remains unclear. CDR1 is SGDLS and CDR2 is YYNGEE in the germline V gene. V was trimmed by 4 bases and J by 4 bases, leaving 17 bases between them. The CDR3 runs 15 residues. CDR3 amino acids: CASSPSSGSGTEAFF. The CDR3 DNA sequence: TGTGCCAGCAGCCCCTCGTCTGGATCGGGCACTGAAGCTTTCTTT.

The chain employs TRBV7-3 and TRBJ2-3; 7 nucleotides line up with TRBD2. This CDR3 has 17 amino acids. CDR1 and CDR2 (germline): SGHTA, FQGTGA. V lost 5 bases, J lost 4 bases, and 15 bases stayed unmatched. The CDR3 is CASSPYNLGGKADTQYF. The CDR3 nucleotides are TGTGCCAGCAGCCCTTACAACCTCGGGGGGAAGGCAGATACGCAGTATTTT.

This clone was observed a handful of times. The genes are TRBV5-5 and TRBJ1-2; 7 nucleotides line up with TRBD1. The J segment lost 7 bases and the V segment lost 1 base, leaving 7 bases of the junction unmatched. This CDR3 is built from 14 residues. CDR1 is SGHKS, CDR2 YYEKEE, per germline (reference sequence). The CDR3 protein is CASSLLGGLSGYTF. The CDR3, as DNA: TGTGCCAGCAGCTTGTTAGGGGGCCTAAGTGGCTACACCTTC.

The chain has TRBV28 and TRBJ1-2; 10 bases are a match to TRBD1. In germline, CDR1 is MDHEN, CDR2 SYDVKM. The CDR3 has 13 residues. V was pared by 6 bases and J by 6 bases, with 4 bases of the junction left unmatched. The CDR3, as DNA: TGTGCCAGCAGCTCCGGGACAGGGGATGGCTACACCTTC. It translates to CASSSGTGDGYTF.

The V call is TRBV7-2, the J call TRBJ2-7; TRBD1 aligns across 8 bases. The germline V gene has CDR1 SGHTA and CDR2 FQGNSA. The V and J ends lost 4 bases and 7 bases, in that order; junction bases with no gene match: 12. The length of the CDR3 is 15 residues. Here the CDR3 DNA reads TGTGCCAGCAGCTCAGGACAGGGTGGGGTCGGGGAGCAGTACTTC. This gives the protein CASSSGQGGVGEQYF.

The chain uses TRBV18 and TRBJ2-7, with D maybe TRBD1 (5 bases). V lost 2 bases, J lost 6 bases, and 14 bases lay in between. Germline values: CDR1 KGHSH, CDR2 LQKENI. This CDR3 spans 14 amino acids. The CDR3 DNA follows: TGTGCCAGCTCACCAATTGGCAGGGATAGCGAGCAGTACTTC. Translation gives CASSPIGRDSEQYF.

The count of this clone is one. V gene TRBV4-2 combines with J gene TRBJ2-3, with 11 positions matching TRBD2. The ends lost 0 bases at V and 3 bases at J; junction bases unmatched: 2. This CDR3 has 16 amino acids. Per germline, CDR1 LGHNA and CDR2 YNFKEQ. This CDR3 is CASSQDASGGTDTQYF. The CDR3, as DNA: TGTGCCAGCAGCCAAGACGCTAGCGGGGGGACAGATACGCAGTATTTT.

This sequence joins TRBV2 and TRBJ2-7, with TRBD2 matching 9 bases. J lost 7 bases, V lost 5 bases, and 9 bases had no gene match. CDR1 is SNHLY and CDR2 is FYNNEI in the germline V gene. This CDR3 is built from 14 residues. The CDR3 DNA reads TGTGCCAGCAGTCCGGGACTAGCCTTCGGGGAGCAGTACTTC. Translated, it gives CASSPGLAFGEQYF.

The chain combines TRBV5-4 with TRBJ1-1; tentatively, D is TRBD1 (5 bases). This CDR3 is 12 amino acids long. Trimming removed 2 bases at V and 7 bases at J, with 9 bases between. Germline values: CDR1 SGHNT, CDR2 YYREEE (reference sequence). Here the CDR3 DNA reads TGTGCCAGCAGCTTCCAGACAGATGAAGCTTTCTTT. Translating gives CASSFQTDEAFF.

The J gene is TRBJ2-1, the V gene TRBV4-1, with D possibly matching TRBD2 (5 bases). This CDR3 comprises 17 residues. Germline assignment: CDR1 MGHRA and CDR2 YSYEKL. V was pared by 3 bases and J by 0 bases, with 15 bases between. CDR3 residues: CASSHPSGSNSYNEQFF. CDR3 DNA: TGCGCCAGCAGCCACCCCAGCGGCTCCAACTCCTACAATGAGCAGTTCTTC.

The V gene is TRBV19, the J gene TRBJ2-3; 8 bases match TRBD1. V gave up 3 bases and J gave up 2 bases; unmatched junction bases: 16. The germline V gene has CDR1 LNHDA and CDR2 SQIVND (reference sequence). CDR3 length: 19 amino acids. The CDR3 nucleotides are TGTGCCAGTAGTATGCCGCCCCGGACAGGGCCCTTATCCACAGATACGCAGTATTTT. Translated: CASSMPPRTGPLSTDTQYF. The whole variable domain, remainder taken from reference TRBV19 and TRBJ2-3, is DGGITQSPKYLFRKEGQNVTLSCEQNLNHDAMYWYRQDPGQGLRLIYYSQIVNDFQKGDIAEGYSVSREKKESFPLTVTSAQKNPTAFYLCASSMPPRTGPLSTDTQYFGPGTRLTVL.

The rearrangement joins TRBV18 to TRBJ2-7, with a weak D call TRBD1 (6 bases). The CDR3 contains 15 residues. Deletions cut 2 bases from V and 3 bases from J, with 14 bases between. Germline-derived CDR1 and CDR2 are KGHSH and LQKENI. CDR3 residues: CASSPYGQGNYEQYF. Written as DNA, the CDR3 is TGTGCCAGCTCACCATATGGGCAGGGGAACTACGAGCAGTACTTC.

This clone was seen repeatedly, ten times or more. The V and J genes are TRBV5-8 and TRBJ1-1; D is unresolved. The CDR3 runs to 14 residues. Germline V gene lookup returns CDR1 SGHTS and CDR2 YDEGEE. Trimming stripped 0 bases from V and 1 base from J, with 7 bases between. The CDR3 loop reads CASSLDSQNTEAFF. In DNA form, the CDR3 reads TGTGCCAGCAGCTTGGACAGTCAGAACACTGAAGCTTTCTTT.

The rearrangement joins TRBV5-6 to TRBJ2-5; D is ambiguous. Germline V gives CDR1 SGHDT, CDR2 YYEEEE. The CDR3 runs 15 residues. V was cut by 2 bases and J by 4 bases, with 15 bases left in between. The DNA of the CDR3 is TGTGCCAGCAGCTTTTCCACCACCTGGGCAGAGACCCAGTACTTC. It encodes CASSFSTTWAETQYF.

The chain carries TRBV24-1 and TRBJ1-2; 9 bases fit TRBD1. The CDR3 length is 17 residues. Germline loops: CDR1 KGHDR, CDR2 SFDVKD. Trimming at V came to 3 bases and at J to 6 bases, leaving 13 bases not matched to a gene. The CDR3: CATSDTPTGGIRNGYTF. In DNA, the CDR3 is TGTGCCACCAGTGATACCCCCACAGGGGGCATAAGGAATGGCTACACCTTC.

The chain joins TRBV7-9 to TRBJ1-1; tentative D call: TRBD1 (5 bases). Trimming shortened V by 2 bases and J by 5 bases, and 15 bases separated the two germline ends. Per germline, CDR1 SEHNR and CDR2 FQNEAQ (reference sequence). CDR3 length: 15 amino acids. CDR3 residues: CASSLIRGSGTEAFF. The CDR3 coding sequence is TGTGCCAGCAGCTTAATCCGGGGGTCGGGGACTGAAGCTTTCTTT.

The sample holds one count of this clone. This chain connects TRBV5-1 to TRBJ2-3; unclear D gene. CDR1 and CDR2 from the germline V gene are SGHRS and YFSETQ. The CDR3 contains 13 residues. Trimming took off 0 bases at V and 3 bases at J, with 5 bases between the two ends. The CDR3 spells CASSLGLTDTQYF. CDR3 bases: TGCGCCAGCAGCTTGGGTCTGACAGATACGCAGTATTTT.

The chain has TRBV12-3 or TRBV12-4 and TRBJ1-3; D is unresolved. The V and J ends lost 7 bases and 9 bases respectively, with 13 bases between them. The CDR3 totals 12 residues. The CDR3 is CASTIHLGTIYF. CDR3 bases: TGTGCCAGCACCATACACCTTGGCACCATATATTTT.

This chain connects TRBV11-2 to TRBJ1-2, with 7 nucleotides matching TRBD1. Germline V gene data show CDR1 as SGHAT and CDR2 as FQNNGV. V shed 5 bases, J shed 5 bases, and the junction held 14 bases outside the gene matches. This CDR3 has 16 residues. CDR3 sequence (DNA): TGTGCCAGCAGCGCAGGTCTGGCAGGGGGTATTTATGGCTACACCTTC. This codes for CASSAGLAGGIYGYTF.